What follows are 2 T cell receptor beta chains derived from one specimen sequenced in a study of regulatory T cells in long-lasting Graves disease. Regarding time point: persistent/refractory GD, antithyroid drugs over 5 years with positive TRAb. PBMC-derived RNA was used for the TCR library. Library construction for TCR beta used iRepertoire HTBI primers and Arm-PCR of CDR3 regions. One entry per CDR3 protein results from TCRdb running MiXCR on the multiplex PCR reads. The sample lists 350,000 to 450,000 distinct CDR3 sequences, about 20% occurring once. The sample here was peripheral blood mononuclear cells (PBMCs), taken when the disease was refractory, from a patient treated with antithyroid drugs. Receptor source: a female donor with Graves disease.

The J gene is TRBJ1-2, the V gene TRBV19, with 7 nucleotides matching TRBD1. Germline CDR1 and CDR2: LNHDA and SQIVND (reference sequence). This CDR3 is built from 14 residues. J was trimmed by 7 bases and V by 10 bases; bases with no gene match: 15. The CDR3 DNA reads TGTGCCACCAATACCTACGGGACAGTTGGTGGCTACACCTTC. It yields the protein CATNTYGTVGGYTF.

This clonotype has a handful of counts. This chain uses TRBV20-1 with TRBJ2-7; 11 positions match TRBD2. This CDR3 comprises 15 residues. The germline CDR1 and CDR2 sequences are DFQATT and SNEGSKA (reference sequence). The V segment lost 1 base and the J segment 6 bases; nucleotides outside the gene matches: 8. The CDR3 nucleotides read TGCAGTGCTAGAGGGCGGCTAGCGGGAGGCGGCGAGCAGTACTTC. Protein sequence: CSARGRLAGGGEQYF.